This T cell receptor (beta chain) was recovered during a study of cytomegalovirus exposure and HLA in healthy donors. Across the whole study: Earlier results showed roughly 120 million unique TCR beta sequences derived from 150 million to 200 million T cells. Study-level results: TCR beta V- and J-gene trimming, according to a later analysis, was linked to a missense DCLRE1C variant. Per a prior analysis, the majority of TCR beta V segments were productive roughly 87% or roughly 30% of the time. Later on, analysis showed that most CMV-associated TCR beta chains appeared to be HLA-restricted.

Amplification used 60 Vbeta primers and 13 Jbeta primers. Only in-frame clones appear in the TCRdb table, and some are missing; sequencing was by immunoSEQ multiplex PCR. The sample contains under 200,000 clones, around four fifths of which appear only once. CDR1 and CDR2 from the germline V gene are SEHNR and FQNEAQ (reference sequence). The CDR3 is 14 residues long. V was shortened by 1 base and J by 4 bases, with 9 bases between the two germline ends. This clone was observed a handful of times. Its antigen is undetermined. This chain uses TRBV7-9 with TRBJ2-3; D perhaps matches TRBD1 (5 bases). The sequencing sample was made of PBMCs. This receptor was taken from a man under 40 in good health and CMV-seronegative. CDR3 sequence (DNA): TGTGCCAGCAGCTTAGAGGGGTCCCCAGATACGCAGTATTTT. Protein sequence: CASSLEGSPDTQYF.